The sequence of this TCR beta chain was determined in a study of radiotherapy plus CTLA-4 blockade in lung cancer (dated by TCRdb to 2017 to 2018). Looking at the study overall: Objective responses were observed in about 17% of enrolled patients, and disease control was achieved in 25% to 35%. Study-wide conclusions, independent of this receptor: The strongest predictors of response were reported to be early dynamic shifts in blood T cell clones along with a rise in serum interferon-beta following radiation. TCR clones derived from tumors expanded in peripheral blood after treatment with radiotherapy and ipilimumab.

Focal radiation therapy combined with CTLA-4 blockade (ipilimumab) was tested in patients with chemo-refractory metastatic non-small-cell lung cancer. The CDR3 goes from the cysteine to the phenylalanine over 14 residues. Just CDR3 DNA is preserved here, 42 bases in frame from base 1. The germline V gene provides CDR1 SGHTA and CDR2 FQGNSA. As to this clone: Which antigen it targets is not known. The germline gene is not matched at one end of the junction; a read error may be the cause. This specimen includes other DNA sequences encoding the same CDR3.

The receptor library was made with the immunoSEQ multiplex PCR assay. The source is immuneACCESS, and TCRdb retained only in-frame sequences with V and J called. Part of the clones is not carried over; for the studies checked, unresolved V genes explain less than half of this, and the remainder is unexplained. Within this sample are about 110,000 clones, with approximately 81% of them counted one time only. Under 3% of the sample goes to the ten largest clones. Specimen: peripheral blood, collected from a patient treated with radiotherapy plus ipilimumab. The TCR originated in a human donor with non-small cell lung cancer that progressed on radiotherapy plus ipilimumab. Some clones in this sample may be carry-over from other donors' samples. The rearranged chain carries TRBV7-2 and TRBJ1-1; 10 central nucleotides agree with TRBD1. The CDR3 has the sequence CASSPGTGDFEAFF. In nucleotides, the sequence is TGTGCCAGCAGCCCCGGGACAGGGGACTTTGAAGCCTTCTTT. The CDR3 plus the reference TRBV7-2 and TRBJ1-1 genes for the other parts give the full variable domain: GAGVSQSPSNKVTEKGKDVELRCDPISGHTALYWYRQSLGQGLEFLIYFQGNSAPDKSGLPSDRFSAERTGGSVSTLTIQRTQQEDSAVYLCASSPGTGDFEAFFGQGTRLTVV.